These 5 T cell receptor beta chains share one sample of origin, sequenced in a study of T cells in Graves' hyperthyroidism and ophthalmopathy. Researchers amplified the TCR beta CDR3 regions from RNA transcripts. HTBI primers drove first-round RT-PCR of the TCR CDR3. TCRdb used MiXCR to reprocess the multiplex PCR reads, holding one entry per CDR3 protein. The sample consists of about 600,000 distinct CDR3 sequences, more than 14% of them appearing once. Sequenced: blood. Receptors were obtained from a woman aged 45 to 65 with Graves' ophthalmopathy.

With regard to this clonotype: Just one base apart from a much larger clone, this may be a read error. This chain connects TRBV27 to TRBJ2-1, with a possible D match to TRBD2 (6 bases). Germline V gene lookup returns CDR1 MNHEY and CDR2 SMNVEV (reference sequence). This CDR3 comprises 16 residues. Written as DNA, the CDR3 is TGTGCCAGCAGTTTACTGCTTGGCGGGATCGGCAATGCGCAGTTCTTC. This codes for CASSLLLGGIGNAQFF.

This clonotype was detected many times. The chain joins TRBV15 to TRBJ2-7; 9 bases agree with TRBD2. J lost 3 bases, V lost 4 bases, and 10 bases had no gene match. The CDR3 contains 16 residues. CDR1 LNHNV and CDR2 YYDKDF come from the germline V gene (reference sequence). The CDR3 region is CATSTGVSGRFYEQYF. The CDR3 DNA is TGTGCCACCAGCACAGGCGTAAGCGGGAGGTTCTACGAGCAGTACTTC.

CDR3 nucleotides: TGTGCCAGTAGCAAAACCGGGACTAGCATCTTCGATGAGCAGTTCTTC. Its translation: CASSKTGTSIFDEQFF. The genes are TRBV19 and TRBJ2-1; 9 positions match TRBD2. The germline V gene encodes CDR1 LNHDA and CDR2 SQIVND (reference sequence). The CDR3 length is 16 residues. The junction had 14 bases not matched to a gene; V was cut back by 6 bases and J by 8 bases.

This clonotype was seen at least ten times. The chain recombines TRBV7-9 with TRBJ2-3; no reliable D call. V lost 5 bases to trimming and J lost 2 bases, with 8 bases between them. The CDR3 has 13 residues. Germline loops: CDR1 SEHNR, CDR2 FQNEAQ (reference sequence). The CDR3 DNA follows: TGTGCCAGCAGCGACCAATACACAGATACGCAGTATTTT. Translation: CASSDQYTDTQYF.

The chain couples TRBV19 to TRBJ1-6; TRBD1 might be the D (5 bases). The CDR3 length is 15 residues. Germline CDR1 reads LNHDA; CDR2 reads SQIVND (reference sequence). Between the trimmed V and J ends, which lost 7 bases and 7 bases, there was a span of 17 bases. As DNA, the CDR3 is TGTGCCAGTACCCGCGGGGGGGGTGGCAATTCACCCCTCCACTTT. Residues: CASTRGGGGNSPLHF.